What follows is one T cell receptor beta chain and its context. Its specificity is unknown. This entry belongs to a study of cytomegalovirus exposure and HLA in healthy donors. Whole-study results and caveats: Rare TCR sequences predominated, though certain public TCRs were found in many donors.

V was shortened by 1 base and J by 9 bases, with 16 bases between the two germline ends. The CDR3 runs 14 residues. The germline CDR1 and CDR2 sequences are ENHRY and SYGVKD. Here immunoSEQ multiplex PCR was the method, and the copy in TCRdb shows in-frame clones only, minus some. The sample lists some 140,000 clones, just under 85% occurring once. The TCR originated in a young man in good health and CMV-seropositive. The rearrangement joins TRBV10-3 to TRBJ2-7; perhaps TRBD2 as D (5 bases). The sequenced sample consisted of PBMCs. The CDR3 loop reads CAISELGGSEGQYF. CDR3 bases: TGTGCCATCAGTGAGTTGGGCGGTTCAGAGGGGCAGTACTTC.